A single sample gave rise to the 2 T cell receptor beta chains below, sequenced in a study of beta chain features in type 1 diabetes. Sequenced material consisted of expressed TCRB transcripts (all of the isolated RNA was reverse transcribed). Generated by immunoSEQ multiplex PCR, the TCRdb table keeps only in-frame clones and is missing some. The table has about 400,000 clones, roughly 12% seen once. The sequenced sample consisted of naive CD4+ T cells from blood. These receptors were obtained from a man between 18 and 29 years old in good health.

This clone was found a few times. This chain uses TRBV9 with TRBJ2-3; D gene unclear. This CDR3 comprises 15 residues. V shed 8 bases and J shed 2 bases, with 18 bases lying between them. Germline assignment: CDR1 SGDLS and CDR2 YYNGEE. CDR3 nucleotide sequence: TGTGCCAGTGAGCCCCTGGGCAGGAACACAGATACGCAGTATTTT. This translates into CASEPLGRNTDTQYF.

This clone was seen only once. The genes are TRBV28 and TRBJ2-7, with 11 bases that match TRBD2. This CDR3 is built from 14 residues. Trimming took 6 bases from V and 2 from J; bases not matched to a gene: 3. Germline lookup yields CDR1 MDHEN and CDR2 SYDVKM. CDR3 loop: CASSRLAGTYEQYF. CDR3 nucleotide sequence: TGTGCCAGCAGCAGACTAGCGGGGACCTACGAGCAGTACTTC.